These T cell receptor beta chains were read from a single sample in a study of shared clonotypes between healthy human individuals. Profiled with immunoSEQ multiplex PCR; TCRdb holds only in-frame clones, not every one. Of about 660,000 clones in the sample, less than 85% are singletons; the top ten hold about 1.7%. Sequences were obtained from memory CD4+ T cells sorted from blood. These receptor sequences come from a woman aged 30 to 39 in good health. Each CDR3 is given with its conserved first and last residue. The order of the fields is V gene, D gene, clone size, J gene, CDR3 protein, CDR3 DNA. The D gene is left open where the match is weak. The size of a clone is reported for some rows only, either as once, few or many, or as a class for expanded clones.

v_call: TRBV10-1
d_call: NA
clone_size: NA
j_call: TRBJ2-7
cdr3_aa: CASSEAGRAPYEQYF
cdr3_nt: TGCGCCAGCAGTGAGGCCGGCAGGGCACCCTACGAGCAGTACTTC

v_call: TRBV2
d_call: TRBD1
clone_size: few
j_call: TRBJ2-7
cdr3_aa: CAGRDRRARQYF
cdr3_nt: TGTGCCGGACGGGACAGAAGAGCTAGGCAGTACTTC

v_call: TRBV7-9
d_call: NA
clone_size: NA
j_call: TRBJ2-7
cdr3_aa: CASSLGHVVEQYF
cdr3_nt: TGTGCCAGCAGCTTAGGACATGTGGTCGAGCAGTACTTC

v_call: TRBV6-5
d_call: NA
clone_size: NA
j_call: TRBJ2-7
cdr3_aa: CASRRLAYYEQYF
cdr3_nt: TGTGCCTCTCGCAGGCTGGCCTACTACGAGCAGTACTTC

v_call: TRBV5-1
d_call: TRBD2
clone_size: NA
j_call: TRBJ2-7
cdr3_aa: CASSFGPGGFNEQYF
cdr3_nt: TGCGCCAGCAGCTTTGGGCCGGGAGGGTTCAACGAGCAGTACTTC

v_call: TRBV11-1
d_call: NA
clone_size: NA
j_call: TRBJ2-3
cdr3_aa: CASSLAVTDTQYF
cdr3_nt: TGTGCCAGCAGCTTAGCGGTCACAGATACGCAGTATTTT

v_call: TRBV7-8
d_call: TRBD1
clone_size: NA
j_call: TRBJ2-7
cdr3_aa: CASSPRTGPYEQYF
cdr3_nt: TGTGCCAGCAGCCCTAGGACAGGGCCTTACGAGCAGTACTTC

v_call: TRBV6-1
d_call: NA
clone_size: NA
j_call: TRBJ2-3
cdr3_aa: CASLGSGTDTQYF
cdr3_nt: TGTGCCAGCTTGGGAAGCGGCACAGATACGCAGTATTTT

v_call: TRBV5-4
d_call: NA
clone_size: NA
j_call: TRBJ2-6
cdr3_aa: CASSFGYGANVLTF
cdr3_nt: TGTGCCAGCAGCTTCGGATACGGGGCCAACGTCCTGACTTTC

v_call: TRBV29-1
d_call: NA
clone_size: NA
j_call: TRBJ2-7
cdr3_aa: CSVGLSSYEQYF
cdr3_nt: TGCAGCGTTGGGCTCAGCTCCTACGAGCAGTACTTC

v_call: TRBV4-1
d_call: TRBD2
clone_size: NA
j_call: TRBJ2-1
cdr3_aa: CASSRERLAGKNEQFF
cdr3_nt: TGCGCCAGCAGCCGAGAGCGTCTAGCGGGAAAGAATGAGCAGTTCTTC

v_call: TRBV5-1
d_call: TRBD2
clone_size: many
j_call: TRBJ2-7
cdr3_aa: CASRSGLAGAYEQYF
cdr3_nt: TGCGCCAGCAGGTCAGGACTAGCGGGAGCCTACGAGCAGTACTTC

v_call: TRBV28
d_call: NA
clone_size: NA
j_call: TRBJ2-3
cdr3_aa: CASSRGDTQYF
cdr3_nt: TGTGCCAGCAGCCGGGGAGATACGCAGTATTTT